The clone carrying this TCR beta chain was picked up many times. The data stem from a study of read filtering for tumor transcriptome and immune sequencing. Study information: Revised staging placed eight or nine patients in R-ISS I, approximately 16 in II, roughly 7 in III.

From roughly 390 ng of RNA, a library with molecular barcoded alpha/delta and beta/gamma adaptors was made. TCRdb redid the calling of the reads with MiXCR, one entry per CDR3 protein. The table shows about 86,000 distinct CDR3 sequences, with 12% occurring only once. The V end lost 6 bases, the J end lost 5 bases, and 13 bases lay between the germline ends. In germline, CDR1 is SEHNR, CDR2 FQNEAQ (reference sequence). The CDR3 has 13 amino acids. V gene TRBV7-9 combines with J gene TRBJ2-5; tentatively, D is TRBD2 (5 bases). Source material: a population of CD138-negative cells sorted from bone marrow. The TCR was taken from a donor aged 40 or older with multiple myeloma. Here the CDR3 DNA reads TGTGCCAGCAGAAACGACTATGCGGAGACCCAGTACTTC. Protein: CASRNDYAETQYF.